This T cell receptor (beta chain) was retrieved from a study of shared clonotypes between healthy human individuals. Study details: Donors, aged 18 to 49, were a couple of women and a few men.

Sequenced by immunoSEQ multiplex PCR; TCRdb stores in-frame clones only, minus some. The sample comprises hundreds of thousands of clones, around 77% of which are singletons, and around 11% rests with the top ten. The CDR3 extends over 15 amino acids. Looked up from germline, CDR1 is ENHRY and CDR2 is SYGVKD. V lost 0 bases to trimming and J lost 6 bases, with 14 bases between them. A remark on this clone: Possible read error: a much larger clone is one base away. Other DNA sequences within the sample encode an identical CDR3.

The sequencing sample was made of PBMCs. This sequence was found in a woman aged 40 to 55 in good health. Some clones in this sample may be carry-over from other donors' samples. The gene calls are TRBV10-3 and TRBJ1-1; tentatively, D is TRBD1 (6 bases). The CDR3 loop reads CAISESRAGVAEAFF. CDR3 DNA sequence: TGTGCCATCAGTGAGTCCAGGGCAGGGGTGGCTGAAGCTTTCTTT.